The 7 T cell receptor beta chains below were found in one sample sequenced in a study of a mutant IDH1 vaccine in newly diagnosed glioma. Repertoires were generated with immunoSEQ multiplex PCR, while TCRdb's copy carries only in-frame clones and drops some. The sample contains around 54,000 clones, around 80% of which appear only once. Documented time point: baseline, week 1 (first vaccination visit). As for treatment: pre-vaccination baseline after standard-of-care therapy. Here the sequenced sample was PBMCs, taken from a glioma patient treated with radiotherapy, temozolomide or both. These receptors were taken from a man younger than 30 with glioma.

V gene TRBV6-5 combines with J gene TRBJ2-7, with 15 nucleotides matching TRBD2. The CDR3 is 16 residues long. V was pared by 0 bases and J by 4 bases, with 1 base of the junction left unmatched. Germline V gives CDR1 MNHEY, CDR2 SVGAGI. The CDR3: CASSYSGLAGGYEQYF. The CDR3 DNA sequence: TGTGCCAGCAGTTACTCGGGACTAGCGGGAGGATACGAGCAGTACTTC.

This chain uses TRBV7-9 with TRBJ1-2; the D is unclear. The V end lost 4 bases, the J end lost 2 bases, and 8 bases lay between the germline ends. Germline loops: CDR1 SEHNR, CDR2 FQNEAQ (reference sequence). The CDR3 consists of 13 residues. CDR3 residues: CASSSLGNYGYTF. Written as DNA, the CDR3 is TGTGCCAGCAGCTCTCTAGGGAACTATGGCTACACCTTC. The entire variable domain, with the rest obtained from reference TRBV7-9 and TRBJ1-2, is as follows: DTGVSQNPRHKITKRGQNVTFRCDPISEHNRLYWYRQTLGQGPEFLTYFQNEAQLEKSRLLSDRFSAERPKGSFSTLEIQRTEQGDSAMYLCASSSLGNYGYTFGSGTRLTVV.

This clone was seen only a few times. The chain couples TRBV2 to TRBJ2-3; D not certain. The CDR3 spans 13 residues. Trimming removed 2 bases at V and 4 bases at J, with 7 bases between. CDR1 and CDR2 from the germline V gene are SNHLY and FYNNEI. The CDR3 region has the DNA TGTGCCAGCAGTGAACCCCTGGCAGATACGCAGTATTTT. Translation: CASSEPLADTQYF.

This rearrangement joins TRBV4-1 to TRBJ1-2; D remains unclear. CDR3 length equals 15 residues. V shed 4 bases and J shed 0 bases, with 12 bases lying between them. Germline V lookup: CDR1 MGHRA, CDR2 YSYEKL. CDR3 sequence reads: CASSPLNGANYGYTF. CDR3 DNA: TGCGCCAGCAGCCCTCTTAACGGCGCTAACTATGGCTACACCTTC.

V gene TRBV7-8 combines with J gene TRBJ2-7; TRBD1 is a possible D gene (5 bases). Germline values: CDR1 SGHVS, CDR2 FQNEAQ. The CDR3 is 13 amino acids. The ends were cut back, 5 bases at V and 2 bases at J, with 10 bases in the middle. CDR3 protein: CASSTDTPYEQYF. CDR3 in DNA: TGTGCCAGCAGCACGGACACCCCCTACGAGCAGTACTTC.

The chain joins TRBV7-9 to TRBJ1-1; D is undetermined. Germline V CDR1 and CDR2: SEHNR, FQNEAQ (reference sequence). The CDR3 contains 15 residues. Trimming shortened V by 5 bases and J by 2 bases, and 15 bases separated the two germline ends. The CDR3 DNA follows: TGTGCCAGCAGCCTAGAACCCGGGGTAAACACTGAAGCTTTCTTT. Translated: CASSLEPGVNTEAFF.

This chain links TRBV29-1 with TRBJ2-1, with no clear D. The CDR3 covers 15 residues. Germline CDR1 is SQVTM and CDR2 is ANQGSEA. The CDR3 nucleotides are TGCACCACCGGCCCAGACGGAAACTCCTACAATGAGCAGTTCTTC. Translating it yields CTTGPDGNSYNEQFF.